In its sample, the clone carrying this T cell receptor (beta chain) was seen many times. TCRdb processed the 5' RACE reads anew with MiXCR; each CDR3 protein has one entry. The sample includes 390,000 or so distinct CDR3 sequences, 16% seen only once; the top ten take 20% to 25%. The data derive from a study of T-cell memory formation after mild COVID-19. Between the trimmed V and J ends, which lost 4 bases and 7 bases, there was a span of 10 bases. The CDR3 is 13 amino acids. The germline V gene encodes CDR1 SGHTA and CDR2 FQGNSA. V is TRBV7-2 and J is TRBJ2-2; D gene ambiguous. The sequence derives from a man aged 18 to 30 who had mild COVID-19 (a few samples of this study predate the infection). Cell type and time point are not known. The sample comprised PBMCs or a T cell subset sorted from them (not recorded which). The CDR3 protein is CASSWVRSGELFF. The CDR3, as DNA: TGTGCCAGCAGCTGGGTGCGGAGCGGGGAGCTGTTTTTT.